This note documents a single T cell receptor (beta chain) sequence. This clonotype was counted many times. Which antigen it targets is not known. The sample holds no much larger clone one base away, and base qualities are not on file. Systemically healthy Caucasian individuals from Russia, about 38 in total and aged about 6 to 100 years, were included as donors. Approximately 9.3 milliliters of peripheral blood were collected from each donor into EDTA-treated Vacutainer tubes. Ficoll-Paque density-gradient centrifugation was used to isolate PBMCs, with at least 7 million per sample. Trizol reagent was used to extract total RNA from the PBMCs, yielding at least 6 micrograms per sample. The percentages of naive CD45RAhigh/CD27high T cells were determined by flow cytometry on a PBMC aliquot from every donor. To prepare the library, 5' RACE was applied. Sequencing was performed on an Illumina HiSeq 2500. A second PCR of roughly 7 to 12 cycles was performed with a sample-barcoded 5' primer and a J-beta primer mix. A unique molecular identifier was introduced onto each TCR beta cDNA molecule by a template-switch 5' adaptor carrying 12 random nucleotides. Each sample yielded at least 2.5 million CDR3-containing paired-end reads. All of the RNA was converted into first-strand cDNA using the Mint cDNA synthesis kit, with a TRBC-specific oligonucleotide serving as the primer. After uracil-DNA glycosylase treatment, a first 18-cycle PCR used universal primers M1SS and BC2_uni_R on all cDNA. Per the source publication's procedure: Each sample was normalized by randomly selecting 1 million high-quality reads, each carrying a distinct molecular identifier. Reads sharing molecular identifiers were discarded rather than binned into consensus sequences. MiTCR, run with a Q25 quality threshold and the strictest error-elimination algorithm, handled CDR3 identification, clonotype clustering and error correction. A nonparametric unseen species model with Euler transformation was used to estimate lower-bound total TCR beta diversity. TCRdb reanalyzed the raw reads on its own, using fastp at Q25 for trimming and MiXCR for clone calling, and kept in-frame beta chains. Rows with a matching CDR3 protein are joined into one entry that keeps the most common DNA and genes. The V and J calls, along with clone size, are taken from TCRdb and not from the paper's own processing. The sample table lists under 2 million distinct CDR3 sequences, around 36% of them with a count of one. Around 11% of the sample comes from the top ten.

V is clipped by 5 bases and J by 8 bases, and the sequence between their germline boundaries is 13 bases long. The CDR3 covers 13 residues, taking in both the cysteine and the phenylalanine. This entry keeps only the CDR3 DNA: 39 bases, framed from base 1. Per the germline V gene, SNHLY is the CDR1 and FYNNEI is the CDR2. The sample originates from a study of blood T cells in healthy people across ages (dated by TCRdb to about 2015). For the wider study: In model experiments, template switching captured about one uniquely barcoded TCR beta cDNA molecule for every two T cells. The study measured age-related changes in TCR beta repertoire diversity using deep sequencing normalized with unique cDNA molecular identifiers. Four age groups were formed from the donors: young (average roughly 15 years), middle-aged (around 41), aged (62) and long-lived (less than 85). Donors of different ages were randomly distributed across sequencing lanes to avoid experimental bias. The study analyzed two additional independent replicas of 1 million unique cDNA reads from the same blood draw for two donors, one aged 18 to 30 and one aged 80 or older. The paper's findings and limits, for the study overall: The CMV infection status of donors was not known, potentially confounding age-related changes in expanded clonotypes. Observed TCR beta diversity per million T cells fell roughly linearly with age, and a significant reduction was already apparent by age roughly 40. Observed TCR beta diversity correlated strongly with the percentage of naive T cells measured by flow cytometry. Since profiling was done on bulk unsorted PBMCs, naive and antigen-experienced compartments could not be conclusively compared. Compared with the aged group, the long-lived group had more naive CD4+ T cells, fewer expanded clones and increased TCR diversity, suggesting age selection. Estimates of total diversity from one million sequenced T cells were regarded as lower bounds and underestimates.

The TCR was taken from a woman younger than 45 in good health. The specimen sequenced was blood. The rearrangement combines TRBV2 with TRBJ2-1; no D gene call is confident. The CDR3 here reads CASSFLRADEQFF. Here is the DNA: TGTGCCAGCAGTTTTCTCAGAGCCGATGAGCAGTTCTTC.